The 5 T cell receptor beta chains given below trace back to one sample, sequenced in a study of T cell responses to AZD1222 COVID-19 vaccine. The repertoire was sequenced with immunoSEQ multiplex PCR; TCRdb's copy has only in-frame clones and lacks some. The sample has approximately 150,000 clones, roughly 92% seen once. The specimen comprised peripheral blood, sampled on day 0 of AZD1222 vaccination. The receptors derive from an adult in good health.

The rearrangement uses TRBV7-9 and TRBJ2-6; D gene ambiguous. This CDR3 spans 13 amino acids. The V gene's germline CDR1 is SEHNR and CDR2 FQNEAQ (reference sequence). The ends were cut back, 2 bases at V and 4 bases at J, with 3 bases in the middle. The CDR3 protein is CASSLPGANVLTF. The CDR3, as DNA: TGTGCCAGCAGCTTACCCGGGGCCAACGTCCTGACTTTC.

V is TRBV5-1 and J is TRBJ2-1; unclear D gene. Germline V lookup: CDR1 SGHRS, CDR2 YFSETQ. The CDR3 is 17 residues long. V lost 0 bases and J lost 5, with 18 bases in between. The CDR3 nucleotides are TGCGCCAGCAGCTTGGCAAGACATGTCAATCCCCACAATGAGCAGTTCTTC. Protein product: CASSLARHVNPHNEQFF.

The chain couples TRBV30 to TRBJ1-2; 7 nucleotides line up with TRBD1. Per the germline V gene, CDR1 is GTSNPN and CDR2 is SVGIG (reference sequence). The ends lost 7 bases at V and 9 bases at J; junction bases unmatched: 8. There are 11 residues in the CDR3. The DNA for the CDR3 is TGTGCCTTTTCCTTCAGGGGGAGCTACACCTTC. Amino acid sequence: CAFSFRGSYTF.

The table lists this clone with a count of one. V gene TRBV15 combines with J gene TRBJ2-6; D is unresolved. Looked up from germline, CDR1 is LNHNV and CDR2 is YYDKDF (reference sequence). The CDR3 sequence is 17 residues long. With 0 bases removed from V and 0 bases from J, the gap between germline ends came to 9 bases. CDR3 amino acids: CATSRDSPGSGANVLTF. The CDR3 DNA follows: TGTGCCACCAGCAGAGATTCCCCAGGCTCTGGGGCCAACGTCCTGACTTTC.

CDR3 nucleotide sequence: TGTGCCAGCAGTTTCCGGACGGGTGGACCCCTCCACTTT. Translation: CASSFRTGGPLHF. V and J are TRBV6-5 and TRBJ1-6; D is undetermined. V was trimmed by 4 bases and J by 12 bases, leaving 13 bases between them. This CDR3 region has 13 residues. CDR1 and CDR2 (germline): MNHEY, SVGAGI.